Below, 23 T cell receptor beta chains from the same sample are listed, as sequenced in a study of cytomegalovirus exposure and HLA in healthy donors. PCR primers comprised 60 Vbeta and 13 Jbeta primers. TCRdb's table, derived via immunoSEQ multiplex PCR, lists solely in-frame clones and lacks some. This sample has a few hundred thousand clones; 65% to 85% occur once, and the top ten carry nearly 3%. Specimen: PBMCs. Receptors originate from a young woman in good health and CMV-seronegative.

Concerning this clone itself: Mismatch with germline at one junction end may stem from a read error. This chain joins TRBV29-1 and TRBJ1-2, with 7 bases that match TRBD1. The germline V gene encodes CDR1 SQVTM and CDR2 ANQGSEA. This CDR3 contains 14 residues. The CDR3 reads CSVWTGDANYGYPF. In DNA form, the CDR3 reads TGCAGCGTTTGGACAGGAGATGCTAACTATGGCTACCCCTTC.

J is TRBJ2-7 and V is TRBV5-1; 7 nucleotides match TRBD1. Losses at the gene ends were 4 bases for V and 1 base for J; bases not matched to a gene: 5. CDR1 is SGHRS, CDR2 YFSETQ, per germline. This CDR3 has 14 amino acids. The CDR3: CASSRNRGSYEQYF. Written as DNA, the CDR3 is TGCGCCAGCAGCCGTAACAGGGGTTCCTACGAGCAGTACTTC.

This clone was detected only a few times. V and J are TRBV7-2 and TRBJ2-1, with D tentatively TRBD2 (5 bases). There are 15 residues in the CDR3. The ends were cut back, 0 bases at V and 10 bases at J, with 16 bases in the middle. Germline V gene lookup returns CDR1 SGHTA and CDR2 FQGNSA. The CDR3 spells CASSLALARGGEQFF. CDR3 coding DNA: TGTGCCAGCAGCTTAGCGTTGGCTAGAGGAGGAGAGCAGTTCTTC.

The CDR3 DNA reads TGCGCCAGCAGCGCAGGGGGTCTTGGCTATGGCTACACCTTC. Translating gives CASSAGGLGYGYTF. The chain employs TRBV5-1 and TRBJ1-2; 7 bases are shared with TRBD1. The germline CDR1 and CDR2 sequences are SGHRS and YFSETQ. The CDR3 extends over 14 amino acids. J lost 4 bases, V lost 4 bases, and 7 bases had no gene match.

The gene calls are TRBV20-1 and TRBJ2-5; D is unclear. This CDR3 region has 11 residues. Germline V gene data show CDR1 as DFQATT and CDR2 as SNEGSKA (reference sequence). CDR3 coding DNA: TGCAGCCAGATGTACCAAGAGACCCAGTACTTC. Its translation is CSQMYQETQYF.

The gene calls are TRBV13 and TRBJ2-2, with 13 bases matching TRBD2. V was pared by 5 bases and J by 6 bases, with 3 bases of the junction left unmatched. Germline V gene data show CDR1 as PRHDT and CDR2 as FYEKMQ (reference sequence). CDR3 size: 15 residues. The CDR3 loop is CASSLGLAGAGELFF. CDR3 bases: TGTGCCAGCAGCCTTGGACTAGCGGGAGCCGGGGAGCTGTTTTTT.

The chain has TRBV4-1 and TRBJ2-7; 12 bases align to TRBD2. The CDR3 spans 16 residues. Per the germline V gene, CDR1 is MGHRA and CDR2 is YSYEKL. V gave up 4 bases and J gave up 1 base; unmatched junction bases: 5. The CDR3 sequence: CASSPKLAGGSYEQYF. CDR3 in DNA: TGCGCCAGCAGCCCGAAACTAGCGGGAGGTTCCTACGAGCAGTACTTC.

Here the CDR3 reads CASSLAWQGGDEQYF. The DNA for the CDR3 is TGTGCCAGCAGCTTAGCCTGGCAGGGCGGCGACGAGCAGTACTTC. This chain uses TRBV13 with TRBJ2-7; D is possibly TRBD1 (5 bases). Trimming removed 1 base from V and 5 bases from J, with 15 bases in between. Per germline, CDR1 PRHDT and CDR2 FYEKMQ (reference sequence). The CDR3 length is 15 residues. The whole variable domain, filled in from reference TRBV13 and TRBJ2-7, reads AAGVIQSPRHLIKEKRETATLKCYPIPRHDTVYWYQQGPGQDPQFLISFYEKMQSDKGSIPDRFSAQQFSDYHSELNMSSLELGDSALYFCASSLAWQGGDEQYFGPGTRLTVT.

J is TRBJ2-5 and V is TRBV5-1; TRBD1 might be the D (6 bases). With the DNA end fitting TRBJ2-7 better, the J assignment may be wrong. Germline V CDR1 and CDR2: SGHRS, YFSETQ. This CDR3 contains 14 residues. CDR3 in amino acids: CASSLGRTADEQYF. The CDR3 DNA reads TGCGCCAGCAGCTTGGGCCGGACAGCCGACGAGCAGTACTTC.

This chain joins TRBV5-6 and TRBJ1-1, with D possibly being TRBD1 (6 bases). Trimming shortened V by 4 bases and J by 0 bases, and 13 bases separated the two germline ends. The germline CDR1 and CDR2 sequences are SGHDT and YYEEEE. The CDR3 extends over 15 amino acids. CDR3 protein: CASSPSGHLNTEAFF. The CDR3 DNA sequence: TGTGCCAGCAGCCCCTCGGGACATTTGAACACTGAAGCTTTCTTT.

V is TRBV18 and J is TRBJ1-2; D unclear. Germline assignment: CDR1 KGHSH and CDR2 LQKENI. The length of the CDR3 is 16 residues. Trimming shortened V by 1 base and J by 0 bases, and 12 bases separated the two germline ends. The CDR3 DNA is TGTGCCAGCTCACCACGATTAGCCTCCTCTAACTATGGCTACACCTTC. Amino acids: CASSPRLASSNYGYTF.

The CDR3 DNA reads TGTGCCAGCCGAGGGGGGGATTGGGCTAACTATGGCTACACCTTC. Residues: CASRGGDWANYGYTF. The chain uses TRBV6-5 and TRBJ1-2; D is perhaps TRBD1 (6 bases). V lost 8 bases to trimming and J lost 0 bases, with 16 bases between them. In germline, CDR1 is MNHEY, CDR2 SVGAGI. The CDR3 consists of 15 residues.

The J gene is TRBJ2-3, the V gene TRBV2, with 9 bases lining up with TRBD1. After removal of 8 bases from V and 4 bases from J, the junction contained 10 bases not matched to a gene. There are 15 residues in the CDR3. The germline V gene encodes CDR1 SNHLY and CDR2 FYNNEI. The chain's CDR3 is CASHKQGASADTQYF. The CDR3 nucleotides read TGTGCCAGCCACAAACAGGGGGCTTCGGCAGATACGCAGTATTTT.

The chain couples TRBV19 to TRBJ2-3; tentative D call: TRBD2 (6 bases). The CDR3 covers 13 residues. Germline V gene sequence: CDR1 LNHDA, CDR2 SQIVND (reference sequence). Trimming removed 4 bases from V and 1 base from J, with 6 bases in between. CDR3 residues: CASSTSGTDTQYF. In DNA form, the CDR3 reads TGTGCCAGTAGTACTAGCGGCACAGATACGCAGTATTTT. The variable domain in full, completed from reference TRBV19 and TRBJ2-3, reads DGGITQSPKYLFRKEGQNVTLSCEQNLNHDAMYWYRQDPGQGLRLIYYSQIVNDFQKGDIAEGYSVSREKKESFPLTVTSAQKNPTAFYLCASSTSGTDTQYFGPGTRLTVL.

The CDR3 reads CAWSPPIGDFLNEKLFF. For the CDR3, the DNA is TGTGCCTGGAGTCCCCCCATCGGGGACTTCCTTAATGAAAAACTGTTTTTT. The rearrangement joins TRBV30 to TRBJ1-4, with D perhaps matching TRBD1 (5 bases). This CDR3 comprises 17 residues. Looked up from germline, CDR1 is GTSNPN and CDR2 is SVGIG (reference sequence). Trimming took off 2 bases at V and 4 bases at J, with 20 bases between the two ends.

In this sample, this clone turned up once. The junction and the germline gene differ at one end; a read error may be behind it. This chain links TRBV5-1 with TRBJ2-1, with D perhaps TRBD1 (5 bases). From germline, CDR1 is SGHRS and CDR2 YFSETQ. This CDR3 comprises 13 residues. CDR3 in amino acids: CASRLGQSNEQFF. CDR3 sequence (DNA): TGCGCCAGCCGCTTGGGGCAGTCCAATGAGCAGTTCTTC.

The chain recombines TRBV5-4 with TRBJ2-1; 11 bases map to TRBD2. The V gene end was trimmed by 0 bases and the J gene end by 9 bases; junction bases not matched to a gene: 8. The germline CDR1 and CDR2 sequences are SGHNT and YYREEE (reference sequence). This CDR3 has 16 residues. The CDR3 protein is CASSLGASGGYFEQFF. CDR3 DNA sequence: TGTGCCAGCAGCTTGGGGGCTAGCGGGGGGTATTTTGAGCAGTTCTTC.

This chain uses TRBV10-3 with TRBJ2-7; 11 positions match TRBD1. The CDR3 sequence is 22 residues long. Germline values: CDR1 ENHRY, CDR2 SYGVKD. Germline trimming cut 0 bases from V and 2 bases from J; bases unmatched to any gene: 21. This CDR3 reads CAISESITRRGQGAFMAYEQYF. DNA of the CDR3: TGTGCCATCAGTGAGTCGATTACCCGAAGAGGACAGGGGGCGTTTATGGCCTACGAGCAGTACTTC.

The chain combines TRBV2 with TRBJ2-7, with TRBD2 matching 10 bases. This CDR3 comprises 14 residues. V dropped 2 bases and J dropped 7; count of bases not matched to a gene: 5. CDR1 SNHLY and CDR2 FYNNEI come from the germline V gene. For the CDR3, the DNA is TGTGCCAGCAGTGAAAGCGGGGGGGCGGGGGAGCAGTACTTC. Protein sequence: CASSESGGAGEQYF. The full variable domain, in which reference TRBV2 and TRBJ2-7 provide the parts outside the CDR3, is EPEVTQTPSHQVTQMGQEVILRCVPISNHLYFYWYRQILGQKVEFLVSFYNNEISEKSEIFDDQFSVERPDGSNFTLKIRSTKLEDSAMYFCASSESGGAGEQYFGPGTRLTVT.

V and J are TRBV5-6 and TRBJ2-2; TRBD2 matches 13 bases. The germline V gene encodes CDR1 SGHDT and CDR2 YYEEEE. There are 17 residues in the CDR3. J gave up 5 bases and V 3 bases, and 7 bases lay outside the gene matches. This CDR3 reads CASSWGTSGALTGELFF. CDR3 in DNA: TGTGCCAGCAGCTGGGGGACTAGCGGGGCGTTAACCGGGGAGCTGTTTTTT.

CDR3 nucleotides: TGTGCCATCAGTGCAGACAGTGCGAGCTCCTACGAGCAGTACTTC. Residues: CAISADSASSYEQYF. This chain links TRBV10-3 with TRBJ2-7; the D gene is possibly TRBD1 (5 bases). Trimming removed 4 bases at V and 0 bases at J, with 13 bases between. Germline V gene sequence: CDR1 ENHRY, CDR2 SYGVKD. This CDR3 has 15 residues.

V usage is TRBV5-1 and J usage is TRBJ2-2; perhaps TRBD2 as D (5 bases). Germline CDR1 SGHRS, CDR2 YFSETQ. The CDR3 sequence is 14 residues long. The V gene lost 0 bases and the J gene lost 6 bases, with 9 bases spanning the gap. The CDR3 coding sequence is TGCGCCAGCAGCTTGGATGTCGGGGCCGGGGAGCTGTTTTTT. This translates into CASSLDVGAGELFF.

The gene calls are TRBV30 and TRBJ1-1, with TRBD1 identical over 8 bases. The CDR3 extends over 14 amino acids. Looked up from germline, CDR1 is GTSNPN and CDR2 is SVGIG (reference sequence). The ends lost 4 bases at V and 11 bases at J; junction bases unmatched: 15. CDR3 DNA: TGTGCCTGGACCCCGGGACAGGAAATTCAGTGGGCTTTCTTT. Translated, it gives CAWTPGQEIQWAFF.